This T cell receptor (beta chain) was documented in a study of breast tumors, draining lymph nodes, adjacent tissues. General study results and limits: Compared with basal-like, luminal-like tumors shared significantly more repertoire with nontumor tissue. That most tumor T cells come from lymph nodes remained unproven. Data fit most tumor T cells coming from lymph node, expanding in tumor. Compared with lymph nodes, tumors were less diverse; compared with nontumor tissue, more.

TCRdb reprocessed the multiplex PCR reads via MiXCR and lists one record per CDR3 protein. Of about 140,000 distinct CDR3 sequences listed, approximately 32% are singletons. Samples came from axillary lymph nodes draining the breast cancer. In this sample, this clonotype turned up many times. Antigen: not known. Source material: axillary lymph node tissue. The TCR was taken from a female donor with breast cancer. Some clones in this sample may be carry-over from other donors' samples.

In nucleotides, the CDR3 is TGTGCCAGCTCACCACCGCGGGGGCTGTACACCATATATTTT. Translated: CASSPPRGLYTIYF. The chain is built from TRBV18 and TRBJ1-3; weak D call: TRBD1 (6 bases). V shed 0 bases and J shed 8 bases, with 11 bases lying between them. Per the germline V gene, CDR1 is KGHSH and CDR2 is LQKENI. There are 14 residues in the CDR3.